This TCR beta chain was profiled in a study of CD8+CD57+ T cells in acquired aplastic anemia. Study outcomes and limitations: Patients shared around 31 CD8+ CDR3 sequences with controls.

Sequenced patients had shown CD8+CD57+ cell expansion by flow cytometry. TCR beta VDJ and CDR3 were profiled, and genomic DNA was the template. From the reads, TCRdb called clonotypes with MiXCR, one entry per CDR3 protein. Of approximately 300,000 distinct CDR3 sequences detected, under 65% appear once; the ten largest clones hold under 1.5%. The CDR3 is 13 residues long. V dropped 4 bases and J dropped 2 bases, with 10 bases sitting between them. Germline lookup yields CDR1 SGHRS and CDR2 YFSETQ. This clonotype was detected a few times. Its antigen is as yet unknown. The chain combines TRBV5-1 with TRBJ2-7, with D perhaps matching TRBD1 (5 bases). This receptor was taken from a human donor with aplastic anemia. Sequenced material: sorted CD4+, CD8+, or CD8+CD57+ T cells (not recorded which) from PBMCs. The CDR3 nucleotides read TGCGCCAGCAGCCCCGACAGTCCCTACGAGCAGTACTTC. This sequence encodes CASSPDSPYEQYF.